This TCR beta chain emerged from a study of cytomegalovirus exposure and HLA in healthy donors. This clone was seen only a few times. The target antigen is unknown. Overall study findings and caveats: The CMV antigen specificity of a few CMV-associated chains was confirmed through in vitro analysis. Associated with cytomegalovirus, according to the listing, were some 180 TCR beta chains.

The CDR3 spans 16 residues. V was pared by 3 bases and J by 3 bases, with 7 bases of the junction left unmatched. Germline lookup yields CDR1 MNHEY and CDR2 SMNVEV (reference sequence). The repertoire was sequenced with immunoSEQ multiplex PCR; TCRdb's copy has only in-frame clones and lacks some. The sample consists of just over 65,000 clones, nearly 98% of them appearing once. Specimen: PBMCs. The clonotype was recovered from a woman aged 18-29 years in good health and CMV-seropositive. V gene TRBV27 combines with J gene TRBJ1-5, with 8 bases that match TRBD1. CDR3 sequence reads: CASSFGGQGHNQPQHF. CDR3 nucleotide sequence: TGTGCCAGCAGTTTTGGAGGACAGGGCCACAATCAGCCCCAGCATTTT.